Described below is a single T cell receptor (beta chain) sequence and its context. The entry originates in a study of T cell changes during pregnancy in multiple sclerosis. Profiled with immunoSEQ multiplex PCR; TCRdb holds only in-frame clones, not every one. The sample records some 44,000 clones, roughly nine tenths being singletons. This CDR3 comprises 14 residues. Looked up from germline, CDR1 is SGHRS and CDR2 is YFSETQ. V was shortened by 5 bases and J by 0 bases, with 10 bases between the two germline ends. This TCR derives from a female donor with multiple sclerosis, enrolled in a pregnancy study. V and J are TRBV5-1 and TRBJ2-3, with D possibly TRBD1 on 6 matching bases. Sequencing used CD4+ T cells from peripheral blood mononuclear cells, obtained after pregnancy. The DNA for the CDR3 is TGCGCCAGCAGGGGGGCCTCTAGCACAGATACGCAGTATTTT. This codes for CASRGASSTDTQYF. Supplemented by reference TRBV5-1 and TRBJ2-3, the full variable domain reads KAGVTQTPRYLIKTRGQQVTLSCSPISGHRSVSWYQQTPGQGLQFLFEYFSETQRNKGNFPGRFSGRQFSNSRSEMNVSTLELGDSALYLCASRGASSTDTQYFGPGTRLTVL.